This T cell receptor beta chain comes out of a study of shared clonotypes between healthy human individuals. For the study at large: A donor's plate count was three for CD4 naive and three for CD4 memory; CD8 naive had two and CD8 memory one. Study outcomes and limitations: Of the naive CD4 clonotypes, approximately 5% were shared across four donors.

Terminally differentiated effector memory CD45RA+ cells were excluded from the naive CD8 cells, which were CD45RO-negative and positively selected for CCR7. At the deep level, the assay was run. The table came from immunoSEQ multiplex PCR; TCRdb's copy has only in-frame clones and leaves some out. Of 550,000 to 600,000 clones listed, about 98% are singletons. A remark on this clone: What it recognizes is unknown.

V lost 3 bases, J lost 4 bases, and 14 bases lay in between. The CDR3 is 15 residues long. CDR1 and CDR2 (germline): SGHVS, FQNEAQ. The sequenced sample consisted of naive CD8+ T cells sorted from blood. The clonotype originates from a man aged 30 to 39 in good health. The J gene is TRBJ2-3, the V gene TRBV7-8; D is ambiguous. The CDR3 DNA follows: TGTGCCAGCAGCTTGGGAAGGGCGGTAGCAGATACGCAGTATTTT. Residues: CASSLGRAVADTQYF.